A single sample gave rise to the 20 T cell receptor beta chains below, sequenced in a study of T cells after yellow fever vaccination. TCRdb fed the 5' RACE reads into MiXCR, producing one record per CDR3 protein. The top ten clones hold 20% to 25% of a sample with just over 300,000 distinct CDR3 sequences, roughly 3.5% of them seen once. The sample was PBMCs, taken on the day of the yellow fever booster vaccination. These receptors all come from a man between 18 and 29 years old who received the YFV17D yellow fever vaccine.

This clonotype was recorded many times. The genes are TRBV29-1 and TRBJ2-2; 7 nucleotides match TRBD1. V shed 6 bases and J 2 bases; nucleotides not matched to a gene: 6. Per the germline V gene, CDR1 is SQVTM and CDR2 is ANQGSEA. The CDR3 loop spans 14 amino acids. CDR3 loop: CSVLGDRNTGELFF. DNA of the CDR3: TGCAGCGTACTGGGGGACAGAAACACCGGGGAGCTGTTTTTT.

This clonotype was seen just once. A much larger clone lies a single base off, so this may be a read error. The J gene is TRBJ2-5, the V gene TRBV7-3, with 7 bases that match TRBD1. Germline V gene data show CDR1 as SGHTA and CDR2 as FQGTGA. This CDR3 is built from 15 residues. The CDR3 DNA reads as TGTGACAGCAGCTTTGGAGACAGGGCCCAAGAGACCCAGTACTTC. As protein: CDSSFGDRAQETQYF.

The V gene is TRBV2, the J gene TRBJ1-1; D unresolved. Germline CDR1 is SNHLY and CDR2 is FYNNEI. This CDR3 region has 14 residues. V lost 11 bases and J lost 6, with 22 bases in between. The DNA for the CDR3 is TGTGCCCCTCGGAGGGTCCGAGGGCGGGCTGAAGCTTTCTTT. Residues: CAPRRVRGRAEAFF.

This clonotype was counted at least ten times. The V and J genes are TRBV21-1 and TRBJ1-4; the table's TRBD1 call for D was not verified on the DNA. TRBV21-1 is a pseudogene segment. The CDR3 length is 13 residues. The CDR3 DNA reads TGTGCCATACCGGGACCCGGGAGTGAAAAACTGTTTTTT. Amino acid sequence: CAIPGPGSEKLFF.

The chain recombines TRBV15 with TRBJ1-1, with TRBD1 matching over 7 bases. Germline V CDR1 and CDR2: LNHNV, YYDKDF (reference sequence). This CDR3 is 13 amino acids long. V lost 2 bases and J lost 10; bases outside the gene matches: 7. DNA of the CDR3: TGTGCCACCAGCAGACGGACAGGCGGGGGAGCTTTCTTT. It specifies CATSRRTGGGAFF.

This clonotype was picked up many times. This chain links TRBV12-3 or TRBV12-4 with TRBJ1-5; possibly TRBD1 for D (5 bases). Trimming cost V 5 bases and J 2 bases, with 13 bases left between them. The CDR3 spans 15 residues. CDR3 protein: CASSQQGTGNQPQHF. The CDR3 DNA reads as TGTGCCAGCAGTCAGCAGGGTACTGGCAATCAGCCCCAGCATTTT.

V is TRBV10-3 and J is TRBJ2-5; 12 nucleotides align to TRBD2. The CDR3 consists of 14 residues. Germline V gene sequence: CDR1 ENHRY, CDR2 SYGVKD. V lost 6 bases to trimming and J lost 5 bases; unmatched junction nucleotides: 4. The CDR3 reads CAIRQTSGGETQYF. CDR3 nucleotide sequence: TGTGCCATCAGGCAGACTAGCGGGGGTGAGACCCAGTACTTC.

This clonotype came up many times. CDR3 region: CASGLDRSGELFF. The CDR3 coding sequence is TGTGCTAGTGGTTTGGACAGAAGTGGGGAGCTGTTTTTT. The V call is TRBV12-5, the J call TRBJ2-2; D uncertain. The CDR3 sequence is 13 residues long. Germline lookup yields CDR1 LGHNT and CDR2 FRNRAP. Trimming removed 1 base at V and 8 bases at J, with 8 bases between.

This sequence joins TRBV5-4 and TRBJ2-3, with 10 bases identical to TRBD2. Germline V gene sequence: CDR1 SGHNT, CDR2 YYREEE (reference sequence). Losses at the gene ends were 6 bases for V and 4 bases for J; bases not matched to a gene: 8. The CDR3 contains 15 residues. The CDR3 region has the DNA TGTGCCAGCATCTCTAGCGGGGGACACGCAGATACGCAGTATTTT. Amino acids: CASISSGGHADTQYF.

This clonotype was observed a few times. The rearrangement links TRBV5-1 to TRBJ1-5; D may be TRBD1 (6 bases). With 0 bases removed from V and 5 bases from J, the gap between germline ends came to 12 bases. The germline V gene encodes CDR1 SGHRS and CDR2 YFSETQ. This CDR3 has 15 residues. The CDR3 DNA sequence: TGCGCCAGCAGCTTGGCCGGGGGCGGGCATCAGCCCCAGCATTTT. It encodes CASSLAGGGHQPQHF.

This clonotype has at least ten counts. This chain connects TRBV7-8 to TRBJ1-2; a possible D gene is TRBD1 (5 bases). CDR1 is SGHVS, CDR2 FQNEAQ, per germline. The CDR3 consists of 15 residues. Trimming stripped 6 bases from V and 8 bases from J, with 22 bases between. CDR3 nucleotides: TGTGCCAGCAGTCAGGGACGCGGATTAATGGAGGGCTACACCTTC. Its protein is CASSQGRGLMEGYTF. Using reference TRBV7-8 and TRBJ1-2 for the parts outside the CDR3, the full variable domain is GAGVSQSPRYKVAKRGQDVALRCDPISGHVSLFWYQQALGQGPEFLTYFQNEAQLDKSGLPSDRFFAERPEGSVSTLKIQRTQQEDSAVYLCASSQGRGLMEGYTFGSGTRLTVV.

The rearrangement links TRBV20-1 to TRBJ2-7, with 10 bases matching TRBD2. Germline V gene lookup returns CDR1 DFQATT and CDR2 SNEGSKA (reference sequence). This CDR3 has 14 amino acids. V was clipped by 6 bases and J by 8 bases; unmatched bases: 13. CDR3 nucleotide sequence: TGCAGTGCACCGAGCGGGGGGGCTGTCAATCAGCAGTACTTC. Its protein product is CSAPSGGAVNQQYF.

The rearrangement uses TRBV4-3 and TRBJ2-2, with 8 bases that match TRBD2. Germline assignment: CDR1 LGHNA and CDR2 YSLEER. CDR3 length: 17 residues. The ends lost 4 bases at V and 2 bases at J; junction bases unmatched: 9. This CDR3 is CASSPGARGGNTGELFF. DNA of the CDR3: TGCGCCAGCAGCCCGGGTGCTCGGGGGGGTAACACCGGGGAGCTGTTTTTT.

The chain joins TRBV4-3 to TRBJ1-2, with TRBD1 as a possible D gene (5 bases). The CDR3 runs 14 residues. CDR1 LGHNA and CDR2 YSLEER come from the germline V gene. V was cut by 6 bases and J by 2 bases, with 13 bases left in between. CDR3 bases: TGCGCCAGCAGTGCGACAGCTACCAACTATGGCTACACCTTC. Translated: CASSATATNYGYTF.

Ten or more counts support this clonotype. The V and J genes are TRBV27 and TRBJ2-7; 10 bases are a match to TRBD1. Trimming cost V 5 bases and J 2 bases; bases outside gene matches: 6. Looked up from germline, CDR1 is MNHEY and CDR2 is SMNVEV (reference sequence). The CDR3 extends over 15 amino acids. CDR3 DNA sequence: TGTGCCAGCAGTACTTCCGGGACAGGGGCCTACGAGCAGTACTTC. Amino acids: CASSTSGTGAYEQYF.

This clonotype came up many times. This rearrangement joins TRBV5-1 to TRBJ2-1; TRBD1 or TRBD2 may be the D gene (5 bases each). The V and J ends lost 4 bases and 2 bases respectively, with 13 bases between them. This CDR3 is 15 amino acids long. Germline CDR1 SGHRS, CDR2 YFSETQ. CDR3 protein: CASSPQRGPYNEQFF. CDR3 coding DNA: TGCGCCAGCAGCCCGCAGAGGGGACCCTACAATGAGCAGTTCTTC. Complete variable domain (other parts from reference TRBV5-1 and TRBJ2-1): KAGVTQTPRYLIKTRGQQVTLSCSPISGHRSVSWYQQTPGQGLQFLFEYFSETQRNKGNFPGRFSGRQFSNSRSEMNVSTLELGDSALYLCASSPQRGPYNEQFFGPGTRLTVL.

The chain joins TRBV6-2 or TRBV6-3 to TRBJ1-3; D remains ambiguous. V lost 2 bases, J lost 4 bases, and 9 bases lay in between. CDR3 size: 14 residues. Germline CDR1 and CDR2: MNHEY and SVGEGT. In DNA, the CDR3 is TGTGCCAGCAGTTACACCCGTCGGGGAAACACCATATATTTT. Translated: CASSYTRRGNTIYF.

This clonotype was counted at least ten times. The junction differs from germline at one of its ends, possibly a read error. The CDR3 DNA sequence: TGCAGTGCTAGTGGCAGGCCGCCTCCCACGTTC. Protein: CSASGRPPPTF. The V gene is TRBV20-1, the J gene TRBJ2-1; D gene unclear. CDR3 size: 11 residues. Germline V gives CDR1 DFQATT, CDR2 SNEGSKA (reference sequence).

This clonotype was detected only a few times. The gene calls are TRBV4-3 and TRBJ2-5, with D tentatively TRBD1 or TRBD2 (5 bases each). The ends were cut back, 3 bases at V and 4 bases at J, with 21 bases in the middle. The CDR3 is 17 residues long. The germline CDR1 and CDR2 sequences are LGHNA and YSLEER. The CDR3 spells CASSHSGSRGRGETQYF. CDR3 sequence (DNA): TGCGCCAGCAGCCACTCTGGGAGTCGGGGCAGAGGAGAGACCCAGTACTTC.

The chain links TRBV20-1 to TRBJ2-2, with TRBD2 matching 8 bases. Per the germline V gene, CDR1 is DFQATT and CDR2 is SNEGSKA (reference sequence). Trimming at V came to 1 base and at J to 4 bases, leaving 11 bases not matched to a gene. This CDR3 contains 17 residues. Written as DNA, the CDR3 is TGCAGTGCTAGAGCCCTCGGGGGCCGGGGGGGCACCGGGGAGCTGTTTTTT. Translation gives CSARALGGRGGTGELFF.